This passage covers 27 T cell receptor beta chains from one sample sequenced in a study of blood T cells in healthy people across ages. A sample-barcoded 5' primer and a J-beta primer mix were used in a second PCR of about 6 to 11 cycles. Using its own MiXCR run on the 5' RACE reads, TCRdb lists one record per CDR3 protein. Of more than 800,000 distinct CDR3 sequences in the sample, less than 35% were seen once. Sequencing was done on a sample of blood. The receptors derive from a woman of 80 years or more in good health.

As to this clonotype: A clone one base away is much larger, so this may be a read error. The chain couples TRBV18 to TRBJ2-3; no clear D. Trimming cost V 1 base and J 6 bases, with 35 bases left between them. This CDR3 region has 22 residues. Germline values: CDR1 KGHSH, CDR2 LQKENI. The chain's CDR3 is CASSPRGDGGRSVLTRWDTQYF. For the CDR3, the DNA is TGTGCCAGCTCACCACGCGGTGACGGCGGCAGGTCGGTTCTAACTCGTTGGGATACGCAGTATTTT.

This clonotype was counted many times. V gene TRBV20-1 combines with J gene TRBJ2-3; TRBD2 matches 9 bases. Germline values: CDR1 DFQATT, CDR2 SNEGSKA (reference sequence). Losses at the gene ends were 5 bases for V and 1 base for J; bases not matched to a gene: 7. This CDR3 comprises 15 residues. CDR3 loop: CSAEPSGVRTDTQYF. For the CDR3, the DNA is TGCAGTGCTGAGCCTAGCGGGGTTCGCACAGATACGCAGTATTTT.

This clonotype appeared many times. The V and J genes are TRBV4-3 and TRBJ2-6; tentative D call: TRBD1 (6 bases). Germline-derived CDR1 and CDR2 are LGHNA and YSLEER. The CDR3 runs to 18 residues. V was cut by 3 bases and J by 0 bases, with 15 bases left in between. In nucleotides, the CDR3 is TGCGCCAGCAGCCACCTAGAGGACAGAGTCTCTGGGGCCAACGTCCTGACTTTC. Amino acid sequence: CASSHLEDRVSGANVLTF.

The rearrangement joins TRBV29-1 to TRBJ2-2; D remains unclear. The CDR3 runs 13 residues. Deletions cut 5 bases from V and 3 bases from J, with 10 bases between. Germline lookup yields CDR1 SQVTM and CDR2 ANQGSEA. The CDR3 DNA reads TGCAGCGTTAGAGGCCCATACACCGGGGAGCTGTTTTTT. This gives the protein CSVRGPYTGELFF.

The rearrangement joins TRBV4-2 to TRBJ2-7; maybe TRBD2 (6 bases). The CDR3 spans 16 residues. Trimming stripped 0 bases from V and 1 base from J, with 13 bases between. CDR1 is LGHNA, CDR2 YNFKEQ, per germline. The CDR3 DNA follows: TGTGCCAGCAGCCAAGAAGTAGGACTAAAGTCCTACGAGCAGTACTTC. Protein product: CASSQEVGLKSYEQYF.

On this clonotype itself: One end of the junction does not line up with germline, which may come from a read error. The V and J genes are TRBV28 and TRBJ2-5; 11 positions agree with TRBD2. Germline lookup yields CDR1 MDHEN and CDR2 SYDVKM. There are 17 residues in the CDR3. Written as DNA, the CDR3 is TGTGCCGGCAGCTTAGAGCTGGGGCTAGCGGGGGGTGAGACCCAGTACTTC. Translation: CAGSLELGLAGGETQYF.

The table lists this clonotype with a few counts. The V gene is TRBV15, the J gene TRBJ1-2; a weak D match, TRBD1 (5 bases). Germline CDR1 and CDR2: LNHNV and YYDKDF (reference sequence). The germline V and J ends were trimmed by 3 bases and 7 bases, with 15 bases remaining between them. The CDR3 consists of 14 residues. CDR3 in amino acids: CATSRGRSESGYTF. The CDR3 coding sequence is TGTGCCACCAGCAGGGGACGGTCGGAGAGTGGCTACACCTTC.

This clonotype was recorded a few times. This rearrangement joins TRBV5-1 to TRBJ1-1, with a tentative D call TRBD1 (6 bases). The CDR3 contains 16 residues. The germline V and J ends were trimmed by 2 bases and 0 bases, with 14 bases remaining between them. Germline V gives CDR1 SGHRS, CDR2 YFSETQ. This CDR3 reads CASSFTLDSLNTEAFF. As DNA, the CDR3 is TGCGCCAGCAGCTTTACCCTGGACAGTTTGAACACTGAAGCTTTCTTT.

This clonotype was found a few times. The rearrangement uses TRBV5-4 and TRBJ2-1; 10 bases match TRBD2. CDR1 and CDR2 from the germline V gene are SGHNT and YYREEE (reference sequence). The V and J ends lost 4 bases and 0 bases, in that order; junction bases with no gene match: 10. The CDR3 totals 18 residues. CDR3 region: CASSQGLERGGSYNEQFF. In DNA, the CDR3 is TGTGCCAGCAGCCAGGGGTTGGAGCGGGGGGGCTCCTACAATGAGCAGTTCTTC.

This clonotype was picked up many times. The chain links TRBV20-1 to TRBJ2-7; TRBD2 aligns across 11 bases. The length of the CDR3 is 14 residues. CDR1 and CDR2 from the germline V gene are DFQATT and SNEGSKA (reference sequence). V shed 7 bases, J shed 2 bases, and the junction held 7 bases outside the gene matches. The CDR3 coding sequence is TGCAGTGGAGCTAGCGGGGGGCCTACCTACGAGCAGTACTTC. This encodes CSGASGGPTYEQYF.

This clonotype occurred many times. CDR3 amino acids: CASSYVTSRETQYF. CDR3 nucleotides: TGTGCCAGCAGTTACGTGACTAGTCGTGAGACCCAGTACTTC. The rearrangement links TRBV6-6 to TRBJ2-5; tentatively, D is TRBD2 (6 bases). The germline V gene has CDR1 MNHNY and CDR2 SVGAGI (reference sequence). Trimming pared 2 bases from V and 5 bases from J, leaving 12 bases between. The CDR3 is 14 amino acids.

The chain uses TRBV3-1 and TRBJ2-1; TRBD2 matches 10 bases. CDR3 length: 15 amino acids. J was trimmed by 6 bases and V by 6 bases; bases with no gene match: 8. Germline CDR1 reads LGHDT; CDR2 reads YNNKEL (reference sequence). This chain's CDR3 is CASRPSGREGNEQFF. The DNA for the CDR3 is TGTGCCAGCAGACCGAGCGGGAGGGAAGGCAATGAGCAGTTCTTC.

The rearrangement joins TRBV7-2 to TRBJ2-2, with 9 bases fitting TRBD2. Germline V gives CDR1 SGHTA, CDR2 FQGNSA. The CDR3 loop spans 16 amino acids. V lost 0 bases, J lost 5 bases, and 4 bases stayed unmatched. Written as DNA, the CDR3 is TGTGCCAGCAGCTTAGCAGCGGGGGGTGGAACCGGGGAGCTGTTTTTT. Encoded protein: CASSLAAGGGTGELFF.

This clonotype was detected ten times or more. CDR3 DNA sequence: TGCGCCAGCAGCTTGAGCCCTGTTATTGTCACCTACGAGCAGTACTTC. This encodes CASSLSPVIVTYEQYF. This chain connects TRBV5-1 to TRBJ2-7; no clear D. The CDR3 consists of 16 residues. Trimming took off 1 base at V and 2 bases at J, with 16 bases between the two ends. The germline V gene has CDR1 SGHRS and CDR2 YFSETQ.

On this clonotype: A much larger clone differs by one base, so this may be a read error. The CDR3 DNA reads TGTGCCACCAGCAGACGGGGGACTAACCAAGAGACCCAGTTCTTC. Its translation is CATSRRGTNQETQFF. This sequence joins TRBV15 and TRBJ2-1; 7 positions match TRBD2. Germline loops: CDR1 LNHNV, CDR2 YYDKDF (reference sequence). The CDR3 runs to 15 residues. With 2 bases clipped from V and 13 bases from J, the junction kept 14 bases outside the gene matches.

This clonotype was seen just once. The J gene is TRBJ1-4, the V gene TRBV20-1, with TRBD1 matching 8 bases. This CDR3 contains 15 residues. The V and J ends lost 2 bases and 0 bases, in that order; junction bases with no gene match: 2. Germline V CDR1 and CDR2: DFQATT, SNEGSKA (reference sequence). CDR3 in DNA: TGCAGTGCTAGACAGGGGGCTGCAACTAATGAAAAACTGTTTTTT. Protein: CSARQGAATNEKLFF.

This clonotype was observed at least ten times. The gene calls are TRBV24-1 and TRBJ2-5; D uncertain. Between the trimmed V and J ends, which lost 5 bases and 5 bases, there was a span of 14 bases. The CDR3 length is 14 residues. Germline loops: CDR1 KGHDR, CDR2 SFDVKD. CDR3 region: CATSAASKWETQYF. The CDR3, as DNA: TGTGCCACCAGTGCAGCATCTAAGTGGGAGACCCAGTACTTC.

This chain uses TRBV7-9 with TRBJ1-4; the match to TRBD1 covers 9 bases. The V segment lost 3 bases and the J segment 8 bases; nucleotides outside the gene matches: 7. The germline V gene has CDR1 SEHNR and CDR2 FQNEAQ (reference sequence). The CDR3 is 15 residues long. The CDR3 loop reads CASSFGTGLAEKLFF. CDR3 sequence (DNA): TGTGCCAGCAGCTTTGGGACAGGGTTAGCCGAAAAACTGTTTTTT.

In its sample, this clonotype was seen once. The genes are TRBV7-2 and TRBJ2-1; no reliable D call. Germline V gene lookup returns CDR1 SGHTA and CDR2 FQGNSA. The V and J ends lost 2 bases and 9 bases respectively, with 11 bases between them. This CDR3 is built from 13 residues. CDR3 nucleotide sequence: TGTGCCAGCAGCTTAACAGATGCCGCTGAGCAGTTCTTC. It encodes CASSLTDAAEQFF.

With regard to this clonotype: Just one base apart from a much larger clone, this may be a read error. The chain is built from TRBV12-3 or TRBV12-4 and TRBJ2-7; unclear D gene. The CDR3 is made up of 12 amino acids. Trimming shortened V by 1 base and J by 7 bases, and 8 bases separated the two germline ends. CDR3 sequence reads: CASSLERNEQYF. The CDR3 DNA follows: TGTGCCAGCAGTTTAGAGAGGAATGAGCAGTACTTC.

Remarks on this clonotype: A read error may explain this, as a much larger clone is one base away. The chain joins TRBV3-1 to TRBJ1-2, with 7 bases fitting TRBD1. The germline gives CDR1 LGHDT, CDR2 YNNKEL (reference sequence). The CDR3 sequence is 15 residues long. CDR3 sequence: CAGSQQGGPAYGYTF. The CDR3, as DNA: TGTGCCGGCAGCCAGCAAGGGGGCCCTGCCTATGGCTACACCTTC. Full variable domain (outside the CDR3, taken from reference TRBV3-1 and TRBJ1-2): DTAVSQTPKYLVTQMGNDKSIKCEQNLGHDTMYWYKQDSKKFLKIMFSYNNKELIINETVPNRFSPKSPDKAHLNLHINSLELGDSAVYFCAGSQQGGPAYGYTFGSGTRLTVV.

This clonotype was counted at least ten times. The chain joins TRBV20-1 to TRBJ2-3; D uncertain. V was clipped by 1 base and J by 1 base, with 24 bases between them. Per germline, CDR1 DFQATT and CDR2 SNEGSKA (reference sequence). The CDR3 consists of 19 residues. CDR3 DNA: TGCAGTGCTAGAGCCATTTGGCTACGGCAGGTGGATGGCACAGATACGCAGTATTTT. Amino acid sequence: CSARAIWLRQVDGTDTQYF.

This clonotype appeared many times. V is TRBV2 and J is TRBJ2-3; D gene ambiguous. The CDR3 runs to 13 residues. Trimming shortened V by 10 bases and J by 0 bases, and 11 bases separated the two germline ends. The germline V gene encodes CDR1 SNHLY and CDR2 FYNNEI. The CDR3 spells CAILGVSTDTQYF. DNA of the CDR3: TGTGCCATCTTGGGTGTGAGCACAGATACGCAGTATTTT.

This clonotype was observed a few times. This sequence joins TRBV5-1 and TRBJ1-3; D is possibly TRBD1 (6 bases). Germline V gene lookup returns CDR1 SGHRS and CDR2 YFSETQ. V lost 3 bases and J 0 bases, leaving 16 bases between the germline ends. CDR3 length equals 17 residues. CDR3 sequence reads: CASSSVAGQYSGNTIYF. The DNA of the CDR3 is TGCGCCAGCAGCTCCGTCGCCGGACAGTACTCTGGAAACACCATATATTTT.

This clonotype was counted at least ten times. The chain uses TRBV12-3 or TRBV12-4 and TRBJ2-7; D remains ambiguous. The CDR3 is made up of 14 amino acids. V lost 6 bases and J lost 0, with 12 bases in between. As DNA, the CDR3 is TGTGCCAGCAGCGATGTCGGGTTCTCCTACGAGCAGTACTTC. Translation: CASSDVGFSYEQYF.

Many counts were recorded for this clonotype. The chain employs TRBV5-1 and TRBJ2-4; 7 nucleotides line up with TRBD1. This CDR3 region has 15 residues. From germline, CDR1 is SGHRS and CDR2 YFSETQ. Trimming cost V 4 bases and J 1 base; bases outside gene matches: 5. CDR3 residues: CASSEGQVAKNIQYF. The CDR3 DNA reads TGCGCCAGCAGCGAAGGACAGGTTGCCAAAAACATTCAGTACTTC. The full variable domain, completed using reference TRBV5-1 and TRBJ2-4, is KAGVTQTPRYLIKTRGQQVTLSCSPISGHRSVSWYQQTPGQGLQFLFEYFSETQRNKGNFPGRFSGRQFSNSRSEMNVSTLELGDSALYLCASSEGQVAKNIQYFGAGTRLSVL.

This clonotype occurred many times. The CDR3 reads CASSRKSTGAYEQYF. The CDR3 DNA reads as TGTGCCAGCAGCCGAAAGTCGACAGGGGCCTACGAGCAGTACTTC. The V and J genes are TRBV6-2 or TRBV6-3 and TRBJ2-7, with 8 bases matching TRBD1. Looked up from germline, CDR1 is MNHEY and CDR2 is SVGEGT. The CDR3 contains 15 residues. V gave up 6 bases and J gave up 2 bases; unmatched junction bases: 9.